These 5 T cell receptor beta chains came from one sample sequenced in a study of T cells after yellow fever vaccination. TCRdb processed the 5' RACE reads anew with MiXCR; each CDR3 protein has one entry. The top ten clones hold approximately 18% of a sample with approximately 340,000 distinct CDR3 sequences, more than 8.5% of them seen once. The material was PBMCs, obtained on the day of the first yellow fever vaccination. These receptors came from a man between 18 and 29 years old who received the YFV17D yellow fever vaccine.

The V and J genes are TRBV20-1 and TRBJ1-6; tentatively, D is TRBD1 (5 bases). The CDR3 is made up of 13 amino acids. The V gene lost 5 bases and the J gene lost 10 bases, with 15 bases spanning the gap. The germline V gene encodes CDR1 DFQATT and CDR2 SNEGSKA (reference sequence). CDR3 amino acids: CSALAYRGSPLHF. CDR3 coding DNA: TGCAGTGCTTTGGCCTATCGGGGGTCACCCCTCCACTTT.

This clonotype has only a few counts. The chain couples TRBV6-5 to TRBJ1-2; 8 bases map to TRBD1. The CDR3 runs to 17 residues. The junction had 8 bases not matched to a gene; V was cut back by 0 bases and J by 2 bases. Germline V CDR1 and CDR2: MNHEY, SVGAGI. The CDR3 sequence is CASSYSIRTGSNYGYTF. The CDR3, as DNA: TGTGCCAGCAGTTACTCGATACGGACAGGGTCGAACTATGGCTACACCTTC.

The genes are TRBV28 and TRBJ2-1; 8 positions match TRBD2. Per germline, CDR1 MDHEN and CDR2 SYDVKM. V dropped 3 bases and J dropped 6; count of bases not matched to a gene: 7. There are 15 residues in the CDR3. The CDR3 DNA reads TGTGCCAGCAGTTTCGGGGGGGGTGGACGCAATGAGCAGTTCTTC. Translation: CASSFGGGGRNEQFF.

This clonotype was counted many times. The J gene is TRBJ2-7, the V gene TRBV28; TRBD1 aligns across 8 bases. This CDR3 spans 15 amino acids. J lost 2 bases, V lost 2 bases, and 5 bases had no gene match. Germline CDR1 is MDHEN and CDR2 is SYDVKM. The CDR3 nucleotides are TGTGCCAGCAGTTTAGGGACAGGTAGAGCCTACGAGCAGTACGTC. Amino acids: CASSLGTGRAYEQYV.

The chain has TRBV6-2 or TRBV6-3 and TRBJ1-2, with 9 bases fitting TRBD1. CDR1 is MNHEY, CDR2 SVGEGT, per germline. V lost 6 bases to trimming and J lost 5 bases; unmatched junction nucleotides: 4. The CDR3 has 13 amino acids. The CDR3 coding sequence is TGTGCCAGCAGAACAGGGGGCGTTTATGGCTACACCTTC. Amino acids: CASRTGGVYGYTF.